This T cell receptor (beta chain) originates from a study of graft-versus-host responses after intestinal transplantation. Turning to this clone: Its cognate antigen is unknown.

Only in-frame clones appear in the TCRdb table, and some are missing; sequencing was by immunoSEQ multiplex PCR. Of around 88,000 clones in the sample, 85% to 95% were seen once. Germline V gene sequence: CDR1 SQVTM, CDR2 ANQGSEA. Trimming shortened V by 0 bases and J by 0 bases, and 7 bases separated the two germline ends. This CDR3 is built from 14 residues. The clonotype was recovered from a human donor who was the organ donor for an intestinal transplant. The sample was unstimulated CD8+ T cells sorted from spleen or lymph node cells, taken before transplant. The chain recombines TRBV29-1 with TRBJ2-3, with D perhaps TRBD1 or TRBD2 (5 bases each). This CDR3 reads CSVEEGDSTDTQYF. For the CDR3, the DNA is TGCAGCGTTGAAGAAGGGGACAGCACAGATACGCAGTATTTT.